This T cell receptor (beta chain) stems from a study of cytomegalovirus exposure and HLA in healthy donors. Study information: As released early, the data held 65 million to 90 million unique TCRs from HLA-typed donors. Study findings and constraints: As a later analysis showed, several of the most significant clusters appeared to be linked to common viral pathogens. With high specificity and sensitivity, the classifier reportedly diagnosed cytomegalovirus status.

As for this clone: The antigen remains undetermined. Sequence at one end of the junction differs from germline and may be a read error. In the same sample, other DNA sequences code for this CDR3.

Looked up from germline, CDR1 is MNHNS and CDR2 is SASEGT. This CDR3 has 15 amino acids. PCR employed 60 Vbeta and 13 Jbeta primers. The protocol was immunoSEQ multiplex PCR, while the TCRdb copy is restricted to in-frame clones and leaves out a portion. This sample has approximately 290,000 clones, with 80% found just once. The receptor was isolated from a girl aged 2 to 10 in good health and CMV-seronegative. Sequenced material: PBMCs. The chain employs TRBV6-1 and TRBJ1-2, with D unclear. This CDR3 reads CASSEDVLSNYGYTF. Written as DNA, the CDR3 is TGTGCCAGCAGTGAAGATGTGTTATCTAACTACGGCTACACCTTC.